This paragraph covers one TCR beta chain sequence. What it binds is not known. V lost 1 base to trimming and J lost 6 bases; unmatched junction nucleotides: 9. This CDR3 comprises 15 residues. CDR1 and CDR2 (germline): SGHTA, FQGNSA. These data belong to a study of cytomegalovirus exposure and HLA in healthy donors. About the research overall: Prior work identified 117 million unique TCR beta sequences in approximately 180 million T cells.

Study-level results: An ancestry cluster, one associated with Asian ancestry, reportedly showed fewer N-insertions than the 666-donor mean in a later analysis.

The PCR made use of 60 Vbeta and 13 Jbeta primers. The data were produced by immunoSEQ multiplex PCR, yet TCRdb's version contains in-frame clones alone and is incomplete. The data hold approximately 190,000 clones, with 80% to 85% observed a single time. The sequenced material came from PBMCs. The V and J genes are TRBV7-2 and TRBJ2-7, with 7 nucleotides matching TRBD2. This TCR came from a man aged 40-49 years in good health and CMV-seropositive. The CDR3 sequence: CASSLVPGGDTEQYF. CDR3 nucleotides: TGTGCCAGCAGCTTAGTCCCGGGGGGAGATACCGAGCAGTACTTC.